A single T cell receptor beta chain is shown here with its context. This record comes from a study of control samples from healthy donors and cancer patients. Looked up from germline, CDR1 is MNHEY and CDR2 is SVGEGT. The CDR3 has 14 amino acids. The V and J ends lost 1 base and 3 bases respectively, with 8 bases between them. Assay used: immunoSEQ multiplex PCR; TCRdb lists only in-frame clones, some missing. Of a few hundred thousand clones listed, 75% to 95% were seen once; the top ten hold around 6.8%. Sequencing used PBMCs. The genes are TRBV6-2 or TRBV6-3 and TRBJ2-3, with TRBD2 as a possible D gene (5 bases). This sequence originates from a man in his forties with head and neck cancer. The CDR3 sequence is CASSYLASTDTQYF. DNA for the CDR3: TGTGCCAGCAGTTACTTAGCGTCTACAGATACGCAGTATTTT.